Below are 4 T cell receptor beta chains sequenced from a single sample in a study of shared clonotypes between healthy human individuals. This table comes from immunoSEQ multiplex PCR, and its TCRdb copy is limited to in-frame clones, with some not included. Among some 1 million clones, about three quarters were seen once, and the ten largest hold 1.2% to 1.5%. The sample was memory CD4+ T cells sorted from blood. Regarding subset: CD45RA-negative fraction. The source of these receptors is a young man in good health.

Remarks on this clone: Other nucleotide sequences in the sample specify the same CDR3. The J gene is TRBJ2-7, the V gene TRBV30; D remains ambiguous. Looked up from germline, CDR1 is GTSNPN and CDR2 is SVGIG (reference sequence). This CDR3 has 11 residues. Trimming took 2 bases from V and 10 from J, leaving 12 bases between them. The CDR3, as DNA: TGTGCCTGGAGTTTCGAGTTCGAACAGTACTTC. It translates to CAWSFEFEQYF.

In this sample, this clone turned up a few times. This sample includes further DNA sequences coding for the same CDR3. The chain has TRBV28 and TRBJ2-5, with D perhaps matching TRBD2 (5 bases). V was clipped by 2 bases and J by 3 bases, with 7 bases between them. Germline V CDR1 and CDR2: MDHEN, SYDVKM. The CDR3 covers 13 residues. CDR3 residues: CASSLTGKETQYF. The CDR3 coding sequence is TGTGCCAGCAGTTTAACGGGGAAAGAGACCCAGTACTTC.

As to this clone: One end of the junction varies from germline; a read error may be responsible. V is TRBV7-7 and J is TRBJ2-7; the D gene is possibly TRBD1 (6 bases). The CDR3 runs 13 residues. The germline V gene encodes CDR1 SSHAT and CDR2 FNYEAQ (reference sequence). The CDR3 reads CASSLTGSGEQYF. Written as DNA, the CDR3 is TGTGCTAGCAGCTTAACAGGGTCGGGCGAGCAGTACTTC. The full variable domain, its missing parts supplied by reference TRBV7-7 and TRBJ2-7, is GAGVSQSPRYKVTKRGQDVTLRCDPISSHATLYWYQQALGQGPEFLTYFNYEAQPDKSGLPSDRFSAERPEGSISTLTIQRTEQRDSAMYRCASSLTGSGEQYFGPGTRLTVT.

The gene calls are TRBV11-2 and TRBJ2-1, with TRBD1 matching 7 bases. CDR1 SGHAT and CDR2 FQNNGV come from the germline V gene. Trimming cost V 6 bases and J 0 bases; bases outside gene matches: 5. The CDR3 has 15 residues. The CDR3 region is CASSQDRASYNEQFF. In DNA, the CDR3 is TGTGCCAGCAGTCAAGACAGGGCCTCCTACAATGAGCAGTTCTTC.